This T cell receptor (beta chain) was sequenced during a study of CD4 T cells in relation to SARS-CoV-2 and coronaviruses. The overall study: ViraFEST: approximately 10-day antigen culture of PBMCs, then TCR beta CDR3 sequencing.

The unexposed donors gave CD4+ T cells in about 2010-2019, prior to COVID-19. The cells were cultured for over eight days before CD4+ T cells were isolated. A few million PBMCs per well were cultured with around 9.9 IU/ml IL-2. Cultures received half-medium IL-2 refreshes on days 3 and 7. Profiling relied on immunoSEQ multiplex PCR, and the TCRdb table lists in-frame clones only, not all of them. The data hold some 30,000 clones, with nearly 80% observed a single time. CDR3 size: 16 residues. V lost 0 bases to trimming and J lost 0 bases; unmatched junction nucleotides: 4. Germline V gene data show CDR1 as KGHSH and CDR2 as LQKENI. Concerning this clone itself: Its target is unknown.

The sample consisted of CD4+ T cells from PBMCs, cultured in vitro. The chain employs TRBV18 and TRBJ2-7, with TRBD2 matching over 8 bases. The TCR was taken from a human donor in good health. This CDR3 is CASSPPGRGSSYEQYF. The CDR3 DNA follows: TGTGCCAGCTCACCACCCGGGAGGGGGAGCTCCTACGAGCAGTACTTC.